The text below deals with one T cell receptor beta chain. The count of this clone is one. This receptor's antigen is unknown. Base qualities are not at hand, and no much larger clone is one base apart. This specimen comes from a study of technical replicates of blood from a few donors (dated by TCRdb to about 2017). Receptor libraries were prepared by the immunoSEQ multiplex PCR assay. TCRdb obtained this table from immuneACCESS and retained in-frame rearrangements with V and J assigned. These tables miss some clones; where compared with another copy, unresolved V genes account for less than half of the shortfall, and the remainder is unexplained. The sample table lists 50,000 to 70,000 clones, around 89% of them with a count of one. Roughly 4.2% of the sample belongs to the ten largest clones. From the cysteine through the phenylalanine, the CDR3 covers 16 amino acids. The read is trimmed to its CDR3 DNA, 48 bases read in frame from base 1. The junction carries 12 bases between V and J, which are trimmed by 3 bases and 0 bases respectively. CDR1 and CDR2 are read off the germline V gene (reference sequence) as LNHDA and SQIVND.

The receptor was derived from a human donor in good health. Some clones in this sample may be carry-over from other donors' samples. The V and J genes are TRBV19 and TRBJ2-1; the D gene remains uncertain. Source material: PBMCs. The nucleotide sequence is TGTGCCAGTAGTATGGTGGTTCACAGCTCCTACAATGAGCAGTTCTTC. Its protein reads: CASSMVVHSSYNEQFF.